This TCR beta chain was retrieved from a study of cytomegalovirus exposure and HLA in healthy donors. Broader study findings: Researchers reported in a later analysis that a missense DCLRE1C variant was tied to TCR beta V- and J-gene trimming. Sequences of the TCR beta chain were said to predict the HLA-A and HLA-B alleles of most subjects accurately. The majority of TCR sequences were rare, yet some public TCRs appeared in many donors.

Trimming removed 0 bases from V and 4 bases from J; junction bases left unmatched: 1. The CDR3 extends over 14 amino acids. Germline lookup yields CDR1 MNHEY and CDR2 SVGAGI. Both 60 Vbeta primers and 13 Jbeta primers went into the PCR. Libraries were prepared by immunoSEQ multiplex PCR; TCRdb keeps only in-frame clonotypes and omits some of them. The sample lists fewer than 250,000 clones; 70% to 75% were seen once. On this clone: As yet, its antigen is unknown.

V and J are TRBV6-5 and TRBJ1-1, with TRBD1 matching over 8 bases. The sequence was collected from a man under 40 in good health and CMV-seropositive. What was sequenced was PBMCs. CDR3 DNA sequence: TGTGCCAGCAGTTACTCCAGGGGGCTCACTGAAGCTTTCTTT. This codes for CASSYSRGLTEAFF.